The 5 T cell receptor beta chains reported below all come from one sample, sequenced in a study of Tregs in tolerant kidney transplant recipients. Method: immunoSEQ multiplex PCR; TCRdb's copy keeps in-frame clones and lacks some. The sample records tens of thousands of clones, around 90% being singletons. What was sequenced was CD8+ T cells from blood. Source of these receptors: a human donor in good health.

The V and J genes are TRBV5-1 and TRBJ2-5; 10 bases align to TRBD2. CDR1 and CDR2 (germline): SGHRS, YFSETQ. There are 17 residues in the CDR3. With V trimmed by 3 bases and J by 1 base, 9 bases remained unmatched. The CDR3 region is CASSSWGRTSGQETQYF. CDR3 DNA sequence: TGCGCCAGCAGCTCCTGGGGTAGGACTAGCGGCCAAGAGACCCAGTACTTC.

This chain joins TRBV6-1 and TRBJ1-1; the D is unclear. In germline, CDR1 is MNHNS, CDR2 SASEGT. The CDR3 extends over 15 amino acids. V was cut by 2 bases and J by 0 bases, with 10 bases left in between. The CDR3 loop is CASSESSQMNTEAFF. The CDR3 region has the DNA TGTGCCAGCAGTGAATCGTCACAGATGAACACTGAAGCTTTCTTT.

The rearrangement links TRBV7-6 to TRBJ2-1; TRBD2 matches at 12 bases. The germline gives CDR1 SGHVS, CDR2 FNYEAQ. V was pared by 5 bases and J by 3 bases, with 5 bases of the junction left unmatched. The CDR3 sequence is 16 residues long. CDR3 sequence (DNA): TGTGCCAGCAGCCCCGGACTAGCGGGGAACTACAATGAGCAGTTCTTC. Its translation is CASSPGLAGNYNEQFF. Supplemented by reference TRBV7-6 and TRBJ2-1, the full variable domain reads GAGVSQSPRYKVTKRGQDVALRCDPISGHVSLYWYRQALGQGPEFLTYFNYEAQQDKSGLPNDRFSAERPEGSISTLTIQRTEQRDSAMYRCASSPGLAGNYNEQFFGPGTRLTVL.

This chain uses TRBV30 with TRBJ2-7, with D tentatively TRBD1 or TRBD2 (5 bases each). Germline loops: CDR1 GTSNPN, CDR2 SVGIG (reference sequence). This CDR3 comprises 12 residues. V was trimmed by 6 bases and J by 1 base, leaving 10 bases between them. CDR3 coding DNA: TGTGCCTGCCGGGACGGTTCCTACGAGCAGTACTTC. It codes for CACRDGSYEQYF.

The CDR3 nucleotides are TGTGCCAGCAGCTTAGGCGAGTTCGACTTCGGGCGCTACAATGAGCAGTTCTTC. Translation gives CASSLGEFDFGRYNEQFF. The rearrangement joins TRBV11-2 to TRBJ2-1; D remains ambiguous. Per the germline V gene, CDR1 is SGHAT and CDR2 is FQNNGV. The CDR3 has 18 residues. The V end lost 1 base, the J end lost 3 bases, and 19 bases lay between the germline ends.